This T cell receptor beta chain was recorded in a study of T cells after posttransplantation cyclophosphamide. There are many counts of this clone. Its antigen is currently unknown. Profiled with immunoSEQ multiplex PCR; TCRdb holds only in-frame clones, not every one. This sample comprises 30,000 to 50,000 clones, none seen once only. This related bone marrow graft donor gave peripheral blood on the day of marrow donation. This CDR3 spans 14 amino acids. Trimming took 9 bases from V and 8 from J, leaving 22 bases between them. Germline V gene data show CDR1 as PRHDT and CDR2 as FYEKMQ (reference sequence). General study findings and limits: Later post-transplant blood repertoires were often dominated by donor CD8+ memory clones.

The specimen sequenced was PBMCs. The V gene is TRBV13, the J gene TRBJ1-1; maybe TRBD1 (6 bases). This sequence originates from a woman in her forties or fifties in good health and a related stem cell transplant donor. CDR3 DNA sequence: TGTGCCAGTACCAGGGCGGGGGCTCCGAGAGAAGCTTTCTTT. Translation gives CASTRAGAPREAFF.